One sample yielded the 29 T cell receptor beta chains listed below, sequenced in a study of blood T cell repertoires in COVID-19. Sequencing used immunoSEQ multiplex PCR; TCRdb keeps in-frame clones, though not all of them. The table records more than 35,000 clones, roughly 90% of them present only once. Sequencing input: peripheral blood. Every receptor here comes from a man in his sixties with active COVID-19.

The gene calls are TRBV13 and TRBJ2-7, with a weak D call TRBD2 (7 bases). In germline, CDR1 is PRHDT, CDR2 FYEKMQ (reference sequence). V was pared by 1 base and J by 2 bases, with 12 bases between. The CDR3 is made up of 15 amino acids. This CDR3 is CASSLEGGTAYEQYF. CDR3 coding DNA: TGTGCCAGCAGCTTAGAGGGGGGGACGGCCTACGAGCAGTACTTC.

This clone was observed once. This rearrangement joins TRBV19 to TRBJ2-7; TRBD1 matches 9 bases. This CDR3 comprises 14 residues. V lost 5 bases and J lost 4; bases outside the gene matches: 6. Germline-derived CDR1 and CDR2 are LNHDA and SQIVND (reference sequence). CDR3 nucleotides: TGTGCCAGTAGTCTGGACAGGGGCGGGTACGAGCAGTACTTC. Encoded protein: CASSLDRGGYEQYF.

The chain joins TRBV11-3 to TRBJ2-3; 14 bases map to TRBD2. Germline-derived CDR1 and CDR2 are SGHNT and YENEEA. V dropped 2 bases and J dropped 3; count of bases not matched to a gene: 13. The CDR3 has 20 amino acids. Written as DNA, the CDR3 is TGTGCCAGCAGCTTAAGACGAGGGACTAGCGGGAGTTCGAGAACAGATACGCAGTATTTT. Amino acid sequence: CASSLRRGTSGSSRTDTQYF.

The chain couples TRBV6-4 to TRBJ2-1; D is undetermined. Germline lookup yields CDR1 MRHNA and CDR2 SNTAGT. Trimming removed 4 bases at V and 4 bases at J, with 11 bases between. The CDR3 has 14 amino acids. CDR3 region: CASSALNYYNEQFF. CDR3 DNA sequence: TGTGCCAGCAGTGCACTTAACTATTACAATGAGCAGTTCTTC.

This clone was counted a single time. V is TRBV2 and J is TRBJ2-2, with a possible D match to TRBD2 (5 bases). Germline CDR1 SNHLY, CDR2 FYNNEI. The CDR3 runs to 13 residues. The ends were cut back, 7 bases at V and 4 bases at J, with 10 bases in the middle. This CDR3 reads CASKYGVTGELFF. Here the CDR3 DNA reads TGTGCCAGCAAATACGGGGTCACCGGGGAGCTGTTTTTT. The full variable domain, its missing parts supplied by reference TRBV2 and TRBJ2-2, is EPEVTQTPSHQVTQMGQEVILRCVPISNHLYFYWYRQILGQKVEFLVSFYNNEISEKSEIFDDQFSVERPDGSNFTLKIRSTKLEDSAMYFCASKYGVTGELFFGEGSRLTVL.

The rearrangement links TRBV7-2 to TRBJ2-7; 9 bases fit TRBD1. From germline, CDR1 is SGHTA and CDR2 FQGNSA. J lost 2 bases, V lost 5 bases, and 4 bases had no gene match. This CDR3 has 14 amino acids. CDR3 bases: TGTGCCAGCAGCGCGGGGACAGGGCCCTACGAGCAGTACTTC. This gives the protein CASSAGTGPYEQYF.

The rearrangement uses TRBV13 and TRBJ2-5, with TRBD2 identical over 10 bases. J was trimmed by 1 base and V by 5 bases; bases with no gene match: 7. The CDR3 is 16 amino acids. Per the germline V gene, CDR1 is PRHDT and CDR2 is FYEKMQ (reference sequence). This chain's CDR3 is CASSQREGRIQETQYF. The CDR3, as DNA: TGTGCCAGCAGCCAGCGGGAGGGCCGTATCCAAGAGACCCAGTACTTC.

The chain employs TRBV15 and TRBJ1-4; maybe TRBD1 (6 bases). Germline V lookup: CDR1 LNHNV, CDR2 YYDKDF (reference sequence). This CDR3 has 14 residues. The V end was cut by 5 bases, the J end by 4 bases, with 11 bases between. The CDR3 sequence is CATSPTGLNEKLFF. For the CDR3, the DNA is TGTGCCACCAGCCCGACAGGACTTAATGAAAAACTGTTTTTT.

The chain carries TRBV7-9 and TRBJ2-7, with 8 bases identical to TRBD1. The germline CDR1 and CDR2 sequences are SEHNR and FQNEAQ (reference sequence). V was clipped by 1 base and J by 6 bases; unmatched bases: 8. This CDR3 contains 15 residues. DNA for the CDR3: TGTGCCAGCAGCTTAGGACAGGGGAACCTTCCCGAGCAGTACTTC. It yields the protein CASSLGQGNLPEQYF.

This sequence joins TRBV27 and TRBJ2-3; no firm D call. The CDR3 covers 13 residues. Germline-derived CDR1 and CDR2 are MNHEY and SMNVEV (reference sequence). The V end was cut by 0 bases, the J end by 8 bases, with 9 bases between. The DNA for the CDR3 is TGTGCCAGCAGTTTATCCCCCCCCGGTACGCAGTATTTT. Its protein product is CASSLSPPGTQYF.

The chain is built from TRBV5-6 and TRBJ1-5; D gene ambiguous. V lost 4 bases and J lost 0, with 17 bases in between. Germline assignment: CDR1 SGHDT and CDR2 YYEEEE. This CDR3 region has 17 residues. The CDR3 nucleotides read TGTGCCAGCAGCCTCCGGGGAGGAGGTTATAGCAATCAGCCCCAGCATTTT. Translated: CASSLRGGGYSNQPQHF. The full variable domain, in which reference TRBV5-6 and TRBJ1-5 provide the parts outside the CDR3, is DAGVTQSPTHLIKTRGQQVTLRCSPKSGHDTVSWYQQALGQGPQFIFQYYEEEERQRGNFPDRFSGHQFPNYSSELNVNALLLGDSALYLCASSLRGGGYSNQPQHFGDGTRLSIL.

This sequence joins TRBV3-1 (or the pseudogene TRBV3-2) and TRBJ2-1; TRBD2 aligns across 7 bases. J was trimmed by 9 bases and V by 5 bases; bases with no gene match: 16. There are 16 residues in the CDR3. Germline CDR1 reads LGHDT; CDR2 reads YNNKEL (reference sequence). For the CDR3, the DNA is TGTGCCAGCAGCAGGGCCGGCGGGGGAGGGCCAAGTGAGCAGTTCTTC. This sequence encodes CASSRAGGGGPSEQFF.

The chain has TRBV9 and TRBJ2-1, with 8 bases aligning to TRBD1. The CDR3 is made up of 15 amino acids. CDR1 SGDLS and CDR2 YYNGEE come from the germline V gene. The V segment lost 3 bases and the J segment 1 base; nucleotides outside the gene matches: 3. CDR3 sequence (DNA): TGTGCCAGCAGCGATGGGACAGGATCCTACAATGAGCAGTTCTTC. This sequence encodes CASSDGTGSYNEQFF.

The chain joins TRBV3-1 (or the pseudogene TRBV3-2) to TRBJ1-2; 11 bases line up with TRBD1. Trimming removed 2 bases from V and 2 bases from J; junction bases left unmatched: 1. The CDR3 length is 15 residues. The germline V gene has CDR1 LGHDT and CDR2 YNNKEL (reference sequence). The chain's CDR3 is CASSQWDRGNYGYTF. DNA of the CDR3: TGTGCCAGCAGCCAATGGGACAGGGGGAACTATGGCTACACCTTC.

This chain joins TRBV28 and TRBJ2-1; D is ambiguous. Germline V CDR1 and CDR2: MDHEN, SYDVKM. V lost 2 bases to trimming and J lost 0 bases, with 8 bases between them. The CDR3 loop spans 15 amino acids. The CDR3 bases are TGTGCCAGCAGTTTAATTGCGCTCTCCTACAATGAGCAGTTCTTC. Its translation: CASSLIALSYNEQFF.

The V call is TRBV5-1, the J call TRBJ2-5; 8 positions agree with TRBD1. Germline V gives CDR1 SGHRS, CDR2 YFSETQ. The CDR3 runs 14 residues. V trimming: 3 bases; J trimming: 6 bases; junction bases outside the gene matches: 7. The CDR3 DNA sequence: TGCGCCAGCAGCTGGCCGACAGGGGAAAAGACCCAGTACTTC. Translated, it gives CASSWPTGEKTQYF.

The CDR3 is CASSGATGGGETQYF. The CDR3 DNA is TGTGCCAGCAGCGGCGCTACAGGGGGCGGGGAGACCCAGTACTTC. The genes are TRBV5-5 and TRBJ2-5, with TRBD1 identical over 9 bases. Trimming took 4 bases from V and 5 from J; bases not matched to a gene: 9. The CDR3 runs 15 residues. In germline, CDR1 is SGHKS, CDR2 YYEKEE (reference sequence).

The rearrangement uses TRBV6-6 and TRBJ1-6; the D is unclear. Trimming removed 10 bases from V and 5 bases from J, with 12 bases in between. Germline CDR1 and CDR2: MNHNY and SVGAGI (reference sequence). The CDR3 has 13 residues. In DNA, the CDR3 is TGTGCCACGAGACAAACGAATAATTCACCCCTCCACTTT. It is translated as CATRQTNNSPLHF.

CDR3 nucleotide sequence: TGTGCTAGTGGTTTGGCCGGACAGGGCTACACCGGGGAGCTGTTTTTT. This encodes CASGLAGQGYTGELFF. V is TRBV12-5 and J is TRBJ2-2, with 8 bases lining up with TRBD1. The CDR3 runs 16 residues. CDR1 and CDR2 (germline): LGHNT, FRNRAP. Trimming at V came to 1 base and at J to 3 bases, leaving 4 bases not matched to a gene.

V is TRBV6-6 and J is TRBJ1-6; tentative D call: TRBD1 (5 bases). CDR1 MNHNY and CDR2 SVGAGI come from the germline V gene (reference sequence). V lost 5 bases, J lost 4 bases, and 18 bases lay in between. CDR3 length: 17 residues. CDR3 nucleotides: TGTGCCAGCAGTCAGGGCAGGACATACTTTTATAATTCACCCCTCCACTTT. Its translation is CASSQGRTYFYNSPLHF.

The chain combines TRBV29-1 with TRBJ2-5; D possibly corresponds to TRBD2 (6 bases). This CDR3 is built from 13 residues. Germline V gives CDR1 SQVTM, CDR2 ANQGSEA. V lost 4 bases, J lost 0 bases, and 9 bases lay in between. CDR3 DNA: TGCAGCGTTGCCGCGGGGTACCAAGAGACCCAGTACTTC. Encoded protein: CSVAAGYQETQYF.

The V gene is TRBV18, the J gene TRBJ1-1; a possible D gene is TRBD1 (6 bases). The V gene lost 1 base and the J gene lost 4 bases, with 10 bases spanning the gap. Germline V CDR1 and CDR2: KGHSH, LQKENI. This CDR3 contains 14 residues. In DNA, the CDR3 is TGTGCCAGCTCACCACGGACAGAGCCCACTGAAGCTTTCTTT. Translated: CASSPRTEPTEAFF.

Points on this clone: This sample includes further DNA sequences coding for the same CDR3. This rearrangement joins TRBV18 to TRBJ1-2, with 9 nucleotides matching TRBD1. Trimming took 3 bases from V and 7 from J; bases not matched to a gene: 3. Germline V gives CDR1 KGHSH, CDR2 LQKENI. The CDR3 loop spans 13 amino acids. The CDR3 is CASSPGQGSGYTF. CDR3 sequence (DNA): TGTGCCAGCTCACCGGGACAGGGTTCTGGCTACACCTTC.

The rearrangement joins TRBV18 to TRBJ1-1; 9 bases match TRBD1. The CDR3 loop spans 15 amino acids. V lost 2 bases and J lost 1; bases outside the gene matches: 2. The germline CDR1 and CDR2 sequences are KGHSH and LQKENI. The CDR3 DNA reads as TGTGCCAGCTCACCAAAGACAGGGGGGAACACTGAAGCTTTCTTT. It encodes CASSPKTGGNTEAFF.

J is TRBJ2-2 and V is TRBV5-1; D not certain. V lost 5 bases and J lost 0, with 11 bases in between. Looked up from germline, CDR1 is SGHRS and CDR2 is YFSETQ. This CDR3 has 15 amino acids. The chain's CDR3 is CASRVAASNTGELFF. For the CDR3, the DNA is TGCGCCAGCAGGGTTGCGGCCTCGAACACCGGGGAGCTGTTTTTT.

The genes are TRBV3-1 (or the pseudogene TRBV3-2) and TRBJ1-3; D may be TRBD1 (6 bases). With 2 bases removed from V and 6 bases from J, the gap between germline ends came to 14 bases. The CDR3 totals 15 residues. CDR1 and CDR2 from the germline V gene are LGHDT and YNNKEL (reference sequence). The CDR3 coding sequence is TGTGCCAGCAGCCAAACGCAGGGGATACAAAACACCATATATTTT. Its protein is CASSQTQGIQNTIYF.

This sequence joins TRBV30 and TRBJ2-7; no clear D gene. Germline-derived CDR1 and CDR2 are GTSNPN and SVGIG (reference sequence). The CDR3 is made up of 14 amino acids. Between the trimmed V and J ends, which lost 0 bases and 1 base, there was a span of 10 bases. Here the CDR3 DNA reads TGTGCCTGGAGTGTAAAAATCTTTTCCTACGAGCAGTACTTC. Protein sequence: CAWSVKIFSYEQYF.

The chain combines TRBV6-6 with TRBJ2-7; 10 bases fit TRBD2. Trimming took 4 bases from V and 3 from J; bases not matched to a gene: 6. Germline-derived CDR1 and CDR2 are MNHNY and SVGAGI (reference sequence). The CDR3 runs 15 residues. The CDR3 DNA is TGTGCCAGCAGTTCCCGTAGCGGGAGGAACTACGAGCAGTACTTC. This gives the protein CASSSRSGRNYEQYF.

The CDR3 DNA sequence: TGTGCCATCAGAGGACAGGGGGATGGCTACACCTTC. It codes for CAIRGQGDGYTF. The chain employs TRBV10-3 and TRBJ1-2; 10 bases map to TRBD1. Germline V lookup: CDR1 ENHRY, CDR2 SYGVKD. J gave up 6 bases and V 6 bases, and 1 base lay outside the gene matches. This CDR3 is built from 12 residues.